This TCR beta chain was documented in a study of CD8 T cells in Susac syndrome (dated 2019 in TCRdb). At the level of the whole study: Whether CD8+ T cell activation and differentiation in Susac syndrome was antigen driven was tested using repertoire sequencing. The clonality of the CD8+ T cell repertoire was compared across approximately 12 healthy donors, about 14 Susac syndrome patients and under 18 multiple sclerosis patients.

As regards this clonotype: The target of this receptor is not known. The input lacks base qualities; no much larger clone sits a single base away.

High-throughput TCR beta sequencing profiled peripheral blood CD8+ and CD4+ T cells from healthy donors, Susac syndrome patients and multiple sclerosis patients. The multiple sclerosis controls were treatment-naive patients whose relapsing-remitting disease, either stable or active, fulfilled the revised McDonald criteria. CD8+ TEMRA cells were enriched by FACS, while bulk CD8+ and CD4+ T cells were purified by magnetic negative isolation. Blood was drawn into EDTA tubes, processed within 24 hours, and PBMCs were isolated by density gradient centrifugation. PBMCs intended for TCR sequencing were cryopreserved in liquid nitrogen and thawed later in a water bath at 37 degrees C. A purity of at least 90% was achieved for sorted or isolated CD4+, CD8+ and CD8+ TEMRA cells. CDR1 and CDR2 are drawn from the germline V gene (reference sequence): SEHNR, FQNEAQ. The CDR3 spans 14 residues, from the cysteine through the phenylalanine. CDR3 DNA only is kept here, 42 bases in frame from base 1. V lost 3 bases and J lost 6 bases; the stretch between them is 13 bases long.

Summary of the overall study and its limitations: The study acknowledged that relatively few individuals were included in the TCR sequencing and HLA analysis.

RNA was extracted with the RNeasy kit and about 0.5 to 1 ug was reverse transcribed using random hexamers. The immunoSEQ multiplex PCR assay, which covers 54 Vbeta and 13 Jbeta segments, was used to amplify TCR beta CDR3 regions. PCR amplification bias was corrected using a synthetic template baseline for primer optimization and computational correction. The study's processing was this. Only productive sequences were kept, with reads annotated to V, D and J genes according to IMGT and analyzed in immunoSEQ Analyzer. To calculate clonality, Shannon entropy was normalized by log2 of the number of productive unique sequences and then subtracted from one. For each patient and control, public and private clones were evaluated within the 100 most prevalent clones. Susac-specific clones were defined as absent from healthy and MS cohorts, roughly 1,100 published viral clones and other ImmuneACCESS disease sequences. The public sequencing data were trimmed at Q25 with fastp and processed into clonotypes with MiXCR by TCRdb, which kept only in-frame beta chains. One record per CDR3 amino acid sequence lists the most common genes and DNA. Here the V and J calls rest on TCRdb's processing, not on the authors' analysis. In all, the sample holds under 200,000 distinct CDR3 sequences, and roughly 95% of those were seen once. The ten largest make up roughly 0.16% of the sample.

This TCR was sampled from a human donor with multiple sclerosis. The chain was built from TRBV7-9 and TRBJ2-3, with the D gene uncertain. Source material: CD8+ T cells from PBMCs. The CDR3 protein sequence reads: CASSFSPEADTQYF. The nucleotide sequence reads TGTGCCAGCAGCTTTAGCCCTGAGGCGGATACGCAGTATTTT.